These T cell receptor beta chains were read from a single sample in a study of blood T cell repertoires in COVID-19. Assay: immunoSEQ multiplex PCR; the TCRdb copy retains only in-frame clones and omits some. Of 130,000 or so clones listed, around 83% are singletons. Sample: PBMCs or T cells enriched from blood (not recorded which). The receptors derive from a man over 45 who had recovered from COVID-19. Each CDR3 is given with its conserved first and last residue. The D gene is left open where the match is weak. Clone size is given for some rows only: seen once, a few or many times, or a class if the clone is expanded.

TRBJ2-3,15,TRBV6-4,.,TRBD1,TGTGCCAGCAGGCAGGGGGCTGGGGACACAGATACGCAGTATTTT,CASRQGAGDTDTQYF
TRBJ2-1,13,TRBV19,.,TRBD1,TGTGCCAGTAGTCCAAGACAGGGGGGTGAGCAGTTCTTC,CASSPRQGGEQFF
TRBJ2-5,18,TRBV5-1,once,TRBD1,TGCGCCAGCAGCATATCCGGGACAGGAAGAGCCCAAGCGGGGACCCAGTACTTC,CASSISGTGRAQAGTQYF
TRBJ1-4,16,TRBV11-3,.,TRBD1,TGTGCCAGCAGCATTGCGACGACAGGGTCTAATGAAAAACTGTTTTTT,CASSIATTGSNEKLFF
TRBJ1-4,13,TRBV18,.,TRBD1,TGTGCCAGCTCTCTGGACAGGAATGAAAAACTGTTTTTT,CASSLDRNEKLFF
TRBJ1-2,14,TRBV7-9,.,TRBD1,TGTGCCAGCAGCTTATCAGGGGGTGGCTATGGCTACACCTTC,CASSLSGGGYGYTF
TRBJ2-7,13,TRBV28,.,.,TGTGCCAGCAGATTTACCGGGACCTACGAGCAGTACTTC,CASRFTGTYEQYF
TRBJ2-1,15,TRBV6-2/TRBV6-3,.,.,TGTGCCAGCAGTTCCCCGTTAAGCCCCTACAATGAGCAGTTCTTC,CASSSPLSPYNEQFF
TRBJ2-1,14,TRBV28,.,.,TGTGCCAGCAGTTTAGCGGGGATCTACAATGAGCAGTTCTTC,CASSLAGIYNEQFF
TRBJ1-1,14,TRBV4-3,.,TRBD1,TGCGCCAGCAGCCAAAGCTCTAGGGACAGAGAAGCTTTCTTT,CASSQSSRDREAFF
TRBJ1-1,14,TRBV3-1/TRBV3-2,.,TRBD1,TGTGCCAGCAGTTCGGACAGGGCACGCACTGAAGCTTTCTTT,CASSSDRARTEAFF
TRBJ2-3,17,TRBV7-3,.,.,TGTGCCAGCAGCCTGAGTGCGGGGGCACCTCACACAGATACGCAGTATTTT,CASSLSAGAPHTDTQYF
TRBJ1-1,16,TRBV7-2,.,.,TGTGCCAGCAGCTTAGGATACAGGGCCCCGAACACTGAAGCTTTCTTT,CASSLGYRAPNTEAFF
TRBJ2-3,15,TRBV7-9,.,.,TGTGCCAGCAGCTTTAGGGGGGGCGGCACAGATACGCAGTATTTT,CASSFRGGGTDTQYF
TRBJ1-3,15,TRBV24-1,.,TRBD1,TGTGCCACCAGTGACTCGACAGGGACTGCAAACACCATATATTTT,CATSDSTGTANTIYF
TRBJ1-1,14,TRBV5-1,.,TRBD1,TGCGCCAGCAGCCAGATGGGACAGATCACTGAAGCTTTCTTT,CASSQMGQITEAFF
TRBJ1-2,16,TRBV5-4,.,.,TGTGCCAGCAGCCCCGGTCAGGTCCTTACTAACTATGGCTACACCTTC,CASSPGQVLTNYGYTF
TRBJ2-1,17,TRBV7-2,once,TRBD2,TGTGCCAGCAGCTTACGTAGCGGGGGGGCAAGTTGGAATGAGCAGTTCTTC,CASSLRSGGASWNEQFF
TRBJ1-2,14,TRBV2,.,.,TGTGCCAGCAGTGACCCGGGACAAGGCTATGGCTACACCTTC,CASSDPGQGYGYTF
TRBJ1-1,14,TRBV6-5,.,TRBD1,TGTGCCAGCAGTTACTGGACAGGGCACACTGAAGCTTTCTTT,CASSYWTGHTEAFF
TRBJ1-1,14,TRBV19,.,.,TGTGCCAGTAGTGTGGACAGAACGAACACTGAAGCTTTCTTT,CASSVDRTNTEAFF
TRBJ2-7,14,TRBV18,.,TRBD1,TGTGCCAGCTCCCAAGGGACAGGGATTCGCGAGCAGTACTTC,CASSQGTGIREQYF
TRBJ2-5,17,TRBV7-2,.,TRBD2,TGTGCCAGCAGCTTAGAAATAGCGGGGGCCCTGTTAGAGACCCAGTACTTC,CASSLEIAGALLETQYF
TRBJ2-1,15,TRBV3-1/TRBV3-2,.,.,TGTGCCAGCAGCCAAGACACTGTAAGGGGTAATGAGCAGTTCTTC,CASSQDTVRGNEQFF
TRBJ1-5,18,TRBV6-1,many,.,TGTGCCAGCAGTGAAAGGGCGTCCCGCGGACTTAGCAATCAGCCCCAGCATTTT,CASSERASRGLSNQPQHF
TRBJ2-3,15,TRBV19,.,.,TGTGCCAGTAGTACCACAGGGTCACGACCAGATACGCAGTATTTT,CASSTTGSRPDTQYF
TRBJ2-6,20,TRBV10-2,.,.,TGCGCCAGCAGTGGGGCCCTAACGACCCAGACGGCCTCTGGGGCCAACGTCCTGACTTTC,CASSGALTTQTASGANVLTF
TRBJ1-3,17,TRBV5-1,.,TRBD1,TGCGCCAGCAGCCCCTCGACAGGGAAGGGCTCTGGAAACACCATATATTTT,CASSPSTGKGSGNTIYF
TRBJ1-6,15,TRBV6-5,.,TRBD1,TGTGCCAGCAGACCAAGACAGGGGCAGAATTCACCCCTCCACTTT,CASRPRQGQNSPLHF
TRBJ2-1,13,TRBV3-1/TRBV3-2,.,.,TGTGCCAGCAGCCAAGCTCTCTACAATGAGCAGTTCTTC,CASSQALYNEQFF
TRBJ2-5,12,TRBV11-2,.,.,TGTGCCAGCAGCTTATCCCCTGAGACCCAGTACTTC,CASSLSPETQYF
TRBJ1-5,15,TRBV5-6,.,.,TGTGCCAGCAGCTTGGGCAGGGGTTACGGACAGCCCCAGCATTTT,CASSLGRGYGQPQHF
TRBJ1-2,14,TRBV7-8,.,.,TGTGCCAGCAGCTTAGGGGGGCCAACCTATGGCTACACCTTC,CASSLGGPTYGYTF
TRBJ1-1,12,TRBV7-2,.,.,TGTGCCAGCAGCTTACGGGGCACTGAAGCTTTCTTT,CASSLRGTEAFF
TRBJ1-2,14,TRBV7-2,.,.,TGTGCCAGCAGCTTAGCTCCAGGGGCCTATGGCTACACCTTC,CASSLAPGAYGYTF
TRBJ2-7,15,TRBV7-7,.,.,TGTGCTAGCAGCTTAGGGGCGGACAGCTCCTACGAGCAGTACTTC,CASSLGADSSYEQYF
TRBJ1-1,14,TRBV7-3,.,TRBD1,TGTGCCAGCAGCCTAGGACAGGAAAACACTGAAGCTTTCTTT,CASSLGQENTEAFF
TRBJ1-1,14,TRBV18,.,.,TGTGCCAGCTCACCAGGGGGCTTGACCACTGAAGCTTTCTTT,CASSPGGLTTEAFF
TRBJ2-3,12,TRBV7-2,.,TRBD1,TGTGCCAGCAGTCGACAGGGGGGTACGCAGTATTTT,CASSRQGGTQYF
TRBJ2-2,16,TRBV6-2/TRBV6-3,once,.,TGTGCCAGCAGCCGCCTAGTGATCGCGAACACCGGGGAGCTGTTTTTT,CASSRLVIANTGELFF
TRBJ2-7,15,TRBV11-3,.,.,TGTGCCAGCAGCCTAGGATCCGGGACATGGGACGAGCAGTACTTC,CASSLGSGTWDEQYF
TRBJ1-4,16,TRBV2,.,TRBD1,TGTGCCAGCAGTGGGACAGGGGGCGTCCCTAATGAAAAACTGTTTTTT,CASSGTGGVPNEKLFF
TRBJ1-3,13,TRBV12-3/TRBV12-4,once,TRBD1,TGTGCCAGCAGTGGACAGGGGATAAACACCATATATTTT,CASSGQGINTIYF
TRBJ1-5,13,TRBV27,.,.,TGTGCCATCGGACAGTATAGCAATCAGCCCCAGCATTTT,CAIGQYSNQPQHF
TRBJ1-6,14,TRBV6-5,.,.,TGTGCCAGCAGTTACTCGACAGATAATTCACCCCTCCACTTT,CASSYSTDNSPLHF
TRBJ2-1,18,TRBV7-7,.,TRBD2,TGTGCTAGCAGCCCCTCGACTAGCGGGGTAATACCCTACAATGAGCAGTTCTTC,CASSPSTSGVIPYNEQFF